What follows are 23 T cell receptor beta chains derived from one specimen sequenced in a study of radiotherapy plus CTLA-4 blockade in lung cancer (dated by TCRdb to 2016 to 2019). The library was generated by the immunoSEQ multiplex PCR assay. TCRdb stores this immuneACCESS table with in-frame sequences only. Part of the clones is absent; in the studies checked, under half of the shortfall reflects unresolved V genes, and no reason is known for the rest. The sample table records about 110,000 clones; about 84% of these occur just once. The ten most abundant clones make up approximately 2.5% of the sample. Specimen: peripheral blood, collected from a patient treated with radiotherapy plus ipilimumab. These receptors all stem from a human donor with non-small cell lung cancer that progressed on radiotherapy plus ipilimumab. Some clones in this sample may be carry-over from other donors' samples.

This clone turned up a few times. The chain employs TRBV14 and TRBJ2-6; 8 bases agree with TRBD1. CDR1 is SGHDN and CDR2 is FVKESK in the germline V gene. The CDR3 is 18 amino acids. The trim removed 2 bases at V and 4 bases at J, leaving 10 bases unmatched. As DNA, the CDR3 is TGTGCCAGCAGCCAAAGACAGGGGCGCGCATCCGGGGCCAACGTCCTGACTTTC. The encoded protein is CASSQRQGRASGANVLTF. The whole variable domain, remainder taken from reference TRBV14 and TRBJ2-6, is EAGVTQFPSHSVIEKGQTVTLRCDPISGHDNLYWYRRVMGKEIKFLLHFVKESKQDESGMPNNRFLAERTGGTYSTLKVQPAELEDSGVYFCASSQRQGRASGANVLTFGAGSRLTVL.

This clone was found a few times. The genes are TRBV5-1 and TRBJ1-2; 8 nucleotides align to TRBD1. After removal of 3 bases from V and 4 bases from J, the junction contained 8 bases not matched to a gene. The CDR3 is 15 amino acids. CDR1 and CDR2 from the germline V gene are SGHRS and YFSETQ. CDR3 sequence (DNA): TGCGCCAGCAGCTCGGTTAAACAGGGGGGCTATGGCTACACCTTC. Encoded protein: CASSSVKQGGYGYTF. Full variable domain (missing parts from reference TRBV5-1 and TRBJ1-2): KAGVTQTPRYLIKTRGQQVTLSCSPISGHRSVSWYQQTPGQGLQFLFEYFSETQRNKGNFPGRFSGRQFSNSRSEMNVSTLELGDSALYLCASSSVKQGGYGYTFGSGTRLTVV.

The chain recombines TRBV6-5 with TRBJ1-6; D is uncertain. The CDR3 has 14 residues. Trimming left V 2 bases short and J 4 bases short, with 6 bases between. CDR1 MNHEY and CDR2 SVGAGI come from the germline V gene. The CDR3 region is CASSYREYNSPLHF. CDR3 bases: TGTGCCAGCAGTTACAGAGAGTATAATTCACCCCTCCACTTT.

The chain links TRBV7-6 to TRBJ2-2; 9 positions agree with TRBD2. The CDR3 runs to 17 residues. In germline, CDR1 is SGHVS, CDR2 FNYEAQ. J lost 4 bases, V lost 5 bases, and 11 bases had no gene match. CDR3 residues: CASSPEAGGPGTGELFF. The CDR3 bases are TGTGCCAGCAGCCCTGAGGCGGGGGGGCCGGGCACCGGGGAGCTGTTTTTT.

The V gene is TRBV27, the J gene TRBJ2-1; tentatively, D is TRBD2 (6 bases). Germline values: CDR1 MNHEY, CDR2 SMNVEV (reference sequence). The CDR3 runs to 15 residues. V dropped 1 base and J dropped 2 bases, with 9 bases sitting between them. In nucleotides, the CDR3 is TGTGCCAGCAGTTTATTGGCGGGGACCTACAATGAGCAGTTCTTC. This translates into CASSLLAGTYNEQFF.

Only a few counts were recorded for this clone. CDR3 residues: CASSLETRTGELFF. The CDR3 nucleotides read TGCGCCAGCAGCTTAGAGACCCGCACCGGGGAGCTGTTTTTT. The J gene is TRBJ2-2, the V gene TRBV5-1, with D unclear. Trimming removed 2 bases from V and 4 bases from J, with 9 bases in between. CDR1 is SGHRS and CDR2 is YFSETQ in the germline V gene. This CDR3 spans 14 amino acids.

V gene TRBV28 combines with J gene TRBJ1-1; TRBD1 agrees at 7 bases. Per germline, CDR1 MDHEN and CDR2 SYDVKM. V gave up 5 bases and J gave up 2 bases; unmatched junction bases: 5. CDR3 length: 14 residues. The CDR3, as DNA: TGTGCCAGCAGTCCAGGGACAGCAAACACTGAAGCTTTCTTT. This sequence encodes CASSPGTANTEAFF.

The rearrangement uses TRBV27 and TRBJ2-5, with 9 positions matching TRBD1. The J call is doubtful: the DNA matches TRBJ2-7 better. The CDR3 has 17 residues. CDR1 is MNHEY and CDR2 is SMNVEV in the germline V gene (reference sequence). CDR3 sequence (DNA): TGTGCCAGCAGAAGGGGGACGAGGACAGGGGTGTCCTACGAGCAGTACTTC. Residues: CASRRGTRTGVSYEQYF.

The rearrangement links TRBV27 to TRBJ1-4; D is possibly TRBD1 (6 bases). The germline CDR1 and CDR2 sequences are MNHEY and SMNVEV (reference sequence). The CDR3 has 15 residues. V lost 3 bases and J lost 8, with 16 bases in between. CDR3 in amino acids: CASSFDNRDTEKLFF. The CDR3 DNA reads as TGTGCCAGCAGTTTCGACAACAGGGATACGGAAAAACTGTTTTTT.

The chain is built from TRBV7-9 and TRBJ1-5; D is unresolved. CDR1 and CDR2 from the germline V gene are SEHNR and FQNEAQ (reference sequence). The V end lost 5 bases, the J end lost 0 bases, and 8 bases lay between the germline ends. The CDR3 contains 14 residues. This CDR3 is CASSTGGSNQPQHF. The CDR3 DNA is TGTGCCAGCAGCACCGGAGGTAGCAATCAGCCCCAGCATTTT.

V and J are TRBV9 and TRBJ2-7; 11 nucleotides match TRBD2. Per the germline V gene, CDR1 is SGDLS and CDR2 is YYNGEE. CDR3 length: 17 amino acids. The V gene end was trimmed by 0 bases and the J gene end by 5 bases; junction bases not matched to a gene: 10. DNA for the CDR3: TGTGCCAGCAGCGTAGACCTAGCGGGGGGCCGGATCAACGAGCAGTACTTC. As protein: CASSVDLAGGRINEQYF.

CDR3 sequence (DNA): TGTGCCAGCTCACCAAATCCGGGGAATCAAAATGAGCAGTTCTTC. Translating it yields CASSPNPGNQNEQFF. This sequence joins TRBV18 and TRBJ2-1; tentative D call: TRBD2 (5 bases). V was shortened by 2 bases and J by 7 bases, with 15 bases between the two germline ends. This CDR3 spans 15 amino acids. Germline V gene lookup returns CDR1 KGHSH and CDR2 LQKENI.

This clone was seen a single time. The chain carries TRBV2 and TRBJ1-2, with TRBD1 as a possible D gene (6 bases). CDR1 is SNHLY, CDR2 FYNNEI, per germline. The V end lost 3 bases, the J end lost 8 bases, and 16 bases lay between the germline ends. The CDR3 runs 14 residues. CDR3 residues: CASSDHRVIKGYTF. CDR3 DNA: TGTGCCAGCAGTGATCACAGGGTAATTAAGGGCTACACCTTC.

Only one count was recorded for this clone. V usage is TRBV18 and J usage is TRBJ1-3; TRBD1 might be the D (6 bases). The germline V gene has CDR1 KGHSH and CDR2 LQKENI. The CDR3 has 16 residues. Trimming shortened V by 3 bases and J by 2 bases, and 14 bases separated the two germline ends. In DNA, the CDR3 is TGTGCCAGCTCACCCGCCCTAGGACAGACTGGAAACACCATATATTTT. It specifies CASSPALGQTGNTIYF.

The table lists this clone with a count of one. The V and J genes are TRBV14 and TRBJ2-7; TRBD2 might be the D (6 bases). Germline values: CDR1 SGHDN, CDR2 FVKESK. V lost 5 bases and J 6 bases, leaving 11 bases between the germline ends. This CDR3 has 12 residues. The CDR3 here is CASSSPRGEQYF. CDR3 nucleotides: TGTGCCAGCAGCTCCCCGCGGGGCGAGCAGTACTTC.

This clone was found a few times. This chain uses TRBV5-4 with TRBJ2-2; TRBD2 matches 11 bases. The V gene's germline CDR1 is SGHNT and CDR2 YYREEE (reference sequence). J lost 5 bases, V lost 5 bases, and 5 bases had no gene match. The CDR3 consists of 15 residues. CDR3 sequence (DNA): TGTGCCAGCAGGGTAGCGGGGGGGCTGACCGGGGAGCTGTTTTTT. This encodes CASRVAGGLTGELFF.

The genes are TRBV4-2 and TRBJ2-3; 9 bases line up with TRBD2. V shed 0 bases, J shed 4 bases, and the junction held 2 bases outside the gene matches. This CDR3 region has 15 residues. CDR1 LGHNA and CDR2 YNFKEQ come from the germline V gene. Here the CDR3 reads CASSQDRGGADTQYF. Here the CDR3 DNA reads TGTGCCAGCAGCCAAGATCGCGGGGGGGCAGATACGCAGTATTTT.

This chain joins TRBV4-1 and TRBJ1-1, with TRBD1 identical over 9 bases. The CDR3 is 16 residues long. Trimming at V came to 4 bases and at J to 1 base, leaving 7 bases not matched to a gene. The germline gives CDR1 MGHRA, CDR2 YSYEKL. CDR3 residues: CASSPGTGRSNTEAFF. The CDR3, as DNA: TGCGCCAGCAGCCCTGGGACAGGGCGATCGAACACTGAAGCTTTCTTT.

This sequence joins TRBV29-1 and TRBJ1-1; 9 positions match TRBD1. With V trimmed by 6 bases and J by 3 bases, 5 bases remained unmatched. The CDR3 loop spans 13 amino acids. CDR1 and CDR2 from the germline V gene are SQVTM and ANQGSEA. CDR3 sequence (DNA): TGCAGCGTAGGGACAGGGCGCCACACTGAAGCTTTCTTT. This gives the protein CSVGTGRHTEAFF.

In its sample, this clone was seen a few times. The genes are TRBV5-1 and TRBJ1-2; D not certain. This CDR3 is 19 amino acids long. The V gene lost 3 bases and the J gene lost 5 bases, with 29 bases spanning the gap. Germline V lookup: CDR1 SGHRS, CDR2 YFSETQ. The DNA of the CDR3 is TGCGCCAGCAGCTCGAACAGCGGGAAGAATGGTTGGTCGGTTTATGGCTACACCTTC. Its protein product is CASSSNSGKNGWSVYGYTF.

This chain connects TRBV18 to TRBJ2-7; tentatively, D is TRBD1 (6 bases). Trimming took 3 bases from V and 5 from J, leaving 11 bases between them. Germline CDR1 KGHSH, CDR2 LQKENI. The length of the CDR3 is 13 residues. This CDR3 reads CASSPGHADEQYF. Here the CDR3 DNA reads TGTGCCAGCTCACCGGGACACGCAGACGAGCAGTACTTC.

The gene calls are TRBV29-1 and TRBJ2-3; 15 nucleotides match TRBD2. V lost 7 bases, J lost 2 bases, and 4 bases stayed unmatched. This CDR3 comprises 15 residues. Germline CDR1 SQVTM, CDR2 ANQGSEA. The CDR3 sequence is CSAGTSGGFTDTQYF. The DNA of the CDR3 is TGCAGCGCCGGGACTAGCGGGGGGTTCACAGATACGCAGTATTTT.

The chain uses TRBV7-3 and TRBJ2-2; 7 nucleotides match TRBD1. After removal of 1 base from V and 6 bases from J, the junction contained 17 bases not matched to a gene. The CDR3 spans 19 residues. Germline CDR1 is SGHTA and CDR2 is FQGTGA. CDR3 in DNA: TGTGCCAGCAGCTTAATATATCTTTCTGAGGGGGCGCGGGCCGGGGAGCTGTTTTTT. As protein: CASSLIYLSEGARAGELFF.